This TCR beta chain emerged from a study of cytomegalovirus exposure and HLA in healthy donors. The primer mix had 60 Vbeta and 13 Jbeta primers. Only in-frame clones appear in the TCRdb table, and some are missing; sequencing was by immunoSEQ multiplex PCR. The sample contains around 150,000 clones, about 80% of which appear only once. As regards this clone: Its antigen remains unknown.

Whole-study results and caveats: Some segments of the V type, notably TRBV6-2 and TRBV6-3, were excluded as indistinguishable.

Trimming removed 3 bases at V and 9 bases at J, with 26 bases between. The CDR3 sequence is 17 residues long. Germline lookup yields CDR1 SGHVS and CDR2 FQNEAQ. What was sequenced was PBMCs. The sequence derives from a female donor in good health and CMV-seronegative. The chain links TRBV7-8 to TRBJ1-2; no clear D. CDR3 coding DNA: TGTGCCAGCAGCTTGGGGAGCGTGATAGGGTCAATTAGGAGCTACACCTTC. Translation: CASSLGSVIGSIRSYTF.